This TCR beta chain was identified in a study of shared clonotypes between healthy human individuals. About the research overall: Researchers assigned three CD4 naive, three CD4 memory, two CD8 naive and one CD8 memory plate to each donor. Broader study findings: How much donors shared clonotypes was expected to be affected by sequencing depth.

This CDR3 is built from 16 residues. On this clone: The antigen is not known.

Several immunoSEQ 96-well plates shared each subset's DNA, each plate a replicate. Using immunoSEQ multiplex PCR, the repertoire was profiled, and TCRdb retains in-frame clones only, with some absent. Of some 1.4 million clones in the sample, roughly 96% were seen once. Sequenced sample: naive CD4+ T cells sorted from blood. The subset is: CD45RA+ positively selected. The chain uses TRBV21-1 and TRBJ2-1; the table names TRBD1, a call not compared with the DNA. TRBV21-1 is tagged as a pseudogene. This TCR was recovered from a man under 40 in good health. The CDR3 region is CAADRVGAKRYNEQFF. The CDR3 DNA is TGTGCCGCTGACCGGGTTGGGGCGAAACGCTACAATGAGCAGTTCTTC.